The entry below gives a single T cell receptor (beta chain) sequence along with its context. The clone's antigen remains unknown. It has no much larger one-base neighbor in the sample; base qualities were not kept. Library generation was performed with the immunoSEQ multiplex PCR assay. TCRdb limited this immuneACCESS table to in-frame rearrangements with V and J called. A share of clones is missing; checked studies link under half to unresolved V genes, and the rest is unexplained. The sample contains 65,000 to 80,000 clones, approximately 98% of them found a single time. Of the sample, approximately 0.2% falls within the top ten clones. CDR1 SGHRS and CDR2 YFSETQ were looked up in the germline V gene. The CDR3 runs 15 amino acids, cysteine and phenylalanine included. The read is trimmed to its CDR3 DNA, 45 bases read in frame from base 1. Trimmed from V: 3 bases; trimmed from J: 8 bases; junction bases lacking a gene match: 13.

This entry belongs to a study of technical replicates of blood from a handful of donors (dated by TCRdb to about 2017). What was sequenced was T cells isolated from PBMCs. This receptor was identified in a human donor in good health. In this chain, TRBV5-1 is recombined with TRBJ1-1; 7 of the junction bases match TRBD1. The CDR3 protein sequence reads: CASSSQGPKGGEAFF. The sequence in DNA is TGCGCCAGCAGCTCCCAAGGACCTAAAGGGGGCGAAGCTTTCTTT.